Presented here are 8 T cell receptor beta chains from one specimen sequenced in a study of T cells in Graves' hyperthyroidism and ophthalmopathy. TCR beta CDR3 sequences were amplified from RNA transcripts. Carried out on the TCR CDR3, a first-round RT-PCR used the HTBI primer set. TCRdb fed the multiplex PCR reads into MiXCR, producing one record per CDR3 protein. The data contain 300,000 to 450,000 distinct CDR3 sequences, approximately 18% of them singletons. Sequencing was performed on blood. Receptors were obtained from a man aged 18-30 years with Graves' ophthalmopathy.

The chain has TRBV13 and TRBJ2-7, with a possible D match to TRBD2 (7 bases). This CDR3 is 13 amino acids long. Trimming removed 7 bases from V and 2 bases from J, with 12 bases in between. Germline-derived CDR1 and CDR2 are PRHDT and FYEKMQ (reference sequence). CDR3 sequence reads: CASTGGPTYEQYF. The CDR3 coding sequence is TGTGCCAGCACGGGGGGCCCAACCTACGAGCAGTACTTC.

This clonotype was counted many times. This chain connects TRBV20-1 to TRBJ1-2, with 10 bases fitting TRBD1. The J segment lost 5 bases and the V segment lost 8 bases, leaving 11 bases of the junction unmatched. The CDR3 runs to 14 residues. Germline CDR1 reads DFQATT; CDR2 reads SNEGSKA (reference sequence). CDR3 region: CSPRSGTGEYGYTF. The CDR3 bases are TGCAGTCCCAGATCCGGGACAGGGGAGTATGGCTACACCTTC.

This clonotype was counted at least ten times. This sequence joins TRBV5-8 and TRBJ1-4; no clear D gene. V gave up 0 bases and J gave up 7 bases, with 4 bases separating them. Germline values: CDR1 SGHTS, CDR2 YDEGEE. The CDR3 is 12 residues long. The CDR3 region has the DNA TGTGCCAGCAGCTTGGACGGTGAAAAACTGTTTTTT. Protein product: CASSLDGEKLFF.

In DNA, the CDR3 is TGTGCCAGCAGCTTAAGGACAGGACCTCCTAGCGATGAGCAGTTCTTC. Its translation is CASSLRTGPPSDEQFF. This chain joins TRBV7-3 and TRBJ2-1; a weak D match, TRBD1 (7 bases). The germline gives CDR1 SGHTA, CDR2 FQGTGA. V gave up 1 base and J gave up 8 bases, with 18 bases separating them. The CDR3 is made up of 16 amino acids.

This clonotype appeared a few times. The chain links TRBV6-1 to TRBJ2-3; either TRBD1 or TRBD2 may supply D (5 bases each). Trimming cost V 9 bases and J 4 bases, with 14 bases left between them. From germline, CDR1 is MNHNS and CDR2 SASEGT. There are 13 residues in the CDR3. CDR3: CARLGAGADTQYF. The CDR3 DNA reads as TGTGCCAGGCTTGGGGCCGGGGCAGATACGCAGTATTTT.

J is TRBJ1-2 and V is TRBV2; D gene unclear. V lost 3 bases, J lost 14 bases, and 10 bases lay in between. Germline-derived CDR1 and CDR2 are SNHLY and FYNNEI. This CDR3 has 10 residues. In DNA, the CDR3 is TGTGCCAGCAGTGAGGGCCGTCAGACCTTC. It translates to CASSEGRQTF. The full variable domain, in which reference TRBV2 and TRBJ1-2 provide the parts outside the CDR3, is EPEVTQTPSHQVTQMGQEVILRCVPISNHLYFYWYRQILGQKVEFLVSFYNNEISEKSEIFDDQFSVERPDGSNFTLKIRSTKLEDSAMYFCASSEGRQTFGSGTRLTVV.

This chain links TRBV9 with TRBJ2-3, with D tentatively TRBD2 (7 bases). This CDR3 has 15 amino acids. Germline assignment: CDR1 SGDLS and CDR2 YYNGEE. Trimming pared 4 bases from V and 2 bases from J, leaving 14 bases between. The CDR3 nucleotides are TGTGCCAGCAGCCCCGGGGGGACATACACAGATACGCAGTATTTT. This encodes CASSPGGTYTDTQYF.

This clonotype appeared many times. J is TRBJ1-1 and V is TRBV7-2; no definite D call. The length of the CDR3 is 13 residues. Trimming took 6 bases from V and 3 from J, leaving 11 bases between them. Looked up from germline, CDR1 is SGHTA and CDR2 is FQGNSA. This CDR3 is CASSRSLYTEAFF. The CDR3 region has the DNA TGTGCCAGCAGTCGATCATTGTACACTGAAGCTTTCTTT.